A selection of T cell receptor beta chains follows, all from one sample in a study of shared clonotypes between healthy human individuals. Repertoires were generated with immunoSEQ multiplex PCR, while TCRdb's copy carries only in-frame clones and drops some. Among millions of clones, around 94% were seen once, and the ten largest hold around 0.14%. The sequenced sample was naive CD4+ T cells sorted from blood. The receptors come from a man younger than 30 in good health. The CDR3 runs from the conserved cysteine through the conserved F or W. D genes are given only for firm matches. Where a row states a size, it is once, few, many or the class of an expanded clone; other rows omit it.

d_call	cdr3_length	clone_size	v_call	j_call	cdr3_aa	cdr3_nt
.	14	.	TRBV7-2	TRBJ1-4	CASSLEYSNEKLFF	TGTGCCAGCAGCTTAGAGTACAGTAATGAAAAACTGTTTTTT
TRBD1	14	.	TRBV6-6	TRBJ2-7	CASRGGDRAHEQYF	TGTGCCAGCCGGGGAGGGGACAGGGCACACGAGCAGTACTTC
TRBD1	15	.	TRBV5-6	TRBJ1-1	CASRRRDSMNTEAFF	TGTGCCAGCAGGCGAAGGGACAGTATGAACACTGAAGCTTTCTTT
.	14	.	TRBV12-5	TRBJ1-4	CASGAIGEGEKLFF	TGTGCTAGTGGTGCGATAGGGGAAGGCGAAAAACTGTTTTTT
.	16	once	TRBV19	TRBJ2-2	CASSIFPGGGTGELFF	TGTGCCAGTAGTATATTCCCAGGGGGAGGGACCGGGGAGCTGTTTTTT
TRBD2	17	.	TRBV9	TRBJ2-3	CASSVELAGAGLGTQYF	TGTGCCAGCAGCGTAGAACTAGCGGGGGCCGGGCTTGGTACGCAGTATTTT
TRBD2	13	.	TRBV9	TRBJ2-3	CASRASGVDTQYF	TGTGCCAGCAGGGCTAGCGGGGTGGATACGCAGTATTTT
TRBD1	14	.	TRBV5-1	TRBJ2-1	CASSFGTVYNEQFF	TGCGCCAGCAGCTTTGGGACAGTTTACAATGAGCAGTTCTTC
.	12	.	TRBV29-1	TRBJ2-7	CSVLRGSYEQYF	TGCAGCGTCCTCAGGGGCTCTTACGAGCAGTACTTC
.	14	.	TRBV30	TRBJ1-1	CAWSVVGGGPEAFF	TGTGCCTGGAGTGTAGTGGGAGGGGGTCCTGAAGCTTTCTTT
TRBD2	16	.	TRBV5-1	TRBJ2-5	CASSWEGPRIQETQYF	TGCGCCAGCAGCTGGGAGGGGCCGCGAATCCAAGAGACCCAGTACTTC
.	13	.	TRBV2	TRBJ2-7	CASRRTQSYEQYF	TGTGCCAGCAGACGAACACAATCCTACGAGCAGTACTTC
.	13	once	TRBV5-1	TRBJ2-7	CASSSNWLYEQYF	TGCGCCAGCAGCTCGAATTGGCTCTACGAGCAGTACTTC
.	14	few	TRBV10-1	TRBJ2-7	CASSTPDRPYEQYF	TGCGCCAGCAGCACCCCCGACAGACCCTACGAGCAGTACTTC
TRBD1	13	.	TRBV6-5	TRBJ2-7	CASRTGGGDEQYF	TGTGCCAGCAGGACAGGGGGAGGTGACGAGCAGTACTTC
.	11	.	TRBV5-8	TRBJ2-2	CASSIIGELFF	TGTGCCAGCAGCATTATCGGGGAGCTGTTTTTT
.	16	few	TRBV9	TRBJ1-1	CASSSFQGSGNTEAFF	TGTGCCAGCAGTTCGTTTCAGGGGTCGGGGAACACTGAAGCTTTCTTT
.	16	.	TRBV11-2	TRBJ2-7	CASSLDISTRSYEQYF	TGTGCCAGCAGCTTAGACATCTCAACCCGCTCCTACGAGCAGTACTTC
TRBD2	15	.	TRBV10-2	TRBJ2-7	CASSEVTSGSYEQYF	TGCGCCAGCAGTGAGGTGACTAGCGGCTCCTACGAGCAGTACTTC
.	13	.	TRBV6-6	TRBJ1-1	CASSGQLGTEAFF	TGTGCCAGCAGTGGCCAGCTGGGCACTGAAGCTTTCTTT
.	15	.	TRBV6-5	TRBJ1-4	CASSSLGQKNEKLFF	TGTGCCAGCAGCTCACTAGGACAGAAAAATGAAAAACTGTTTTTT
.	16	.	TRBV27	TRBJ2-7	CASSLALRTEAYEQYF	TGTGCCAGCAGTTTGGCCCTCCGGACAGAGGCCTACGAGCAGTACTTC
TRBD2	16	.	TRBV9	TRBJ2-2	CASGASGRMDTGELFF	TGTGCCTCAGGGGCTAGCGGGAGGATGGACACCGGGGAGCTGTTTTTT
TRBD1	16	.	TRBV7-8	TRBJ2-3	CASSTDRATSTDTQYF	TGTGCCAGCAGCACCGACAGGGCCACTAGCACAGATACGCAGTATTTT
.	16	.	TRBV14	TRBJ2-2	CASSQGSQGNTGELFF	TGTGCCAGCAGCCAAGGGAGTCAGGGCAACACCGGGGAGCTGTTTTTT
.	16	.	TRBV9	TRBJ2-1	CASSPRFGGSYNEQFF	TGTGCCAGCAGCCCCCGGTTCGGCGGGTCCTACAATGAGCAGTTCTTC
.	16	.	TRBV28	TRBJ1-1	CASSSPWDSEGTEAFF	TGTGCCAGCAGCAGTCCCTGGGACTCAGAGGGAACTGAAGCTTTCTTT
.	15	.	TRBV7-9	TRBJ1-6	CASSLGGQNNSPLHF	TGTGCCAGCAGCTTAGGGGGACAAAATAATTCACCCCTCCACTTT
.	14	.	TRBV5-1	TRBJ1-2	CASKPEGAAYGYTF	TGCGCCAGCAAACCTGAAGGGGCAGCTTATGGCTACACCTTC
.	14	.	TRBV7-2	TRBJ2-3	CASSLVSGTDTQYF	TGTGCCAGCAGCTTAGTTTCTGGGACAGATACGCAGTATTTT
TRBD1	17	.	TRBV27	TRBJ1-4	CASSPRDRGRSNEKLFF	TGTGCCAGCAGTCCCCGGGACAGGGGCCGGAGTAATGAAAAACTGTTTTTT
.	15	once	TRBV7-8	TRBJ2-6	CASSLNRAGANVLTF	TGTGCCAGCAGCCTCAACAGGGCTGGGGCCAACGTCCTGACTTTC
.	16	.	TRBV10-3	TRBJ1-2	CAISELPGATNYGYTF	TGTGCCATCAGTGAGCTCCCCGGGGCTACTAACTATGGCTACACCTTC
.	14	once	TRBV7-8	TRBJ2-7	CASSLGAPGHEQYF	TGTGCCAGCAGCTTAGGAGCCCCGGGCCACGAGCAGTACTTC
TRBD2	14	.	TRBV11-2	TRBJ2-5	CASSFSGGVETQYF	TGTGCCAGCAGCTTTAGCGGGGGGGTGGAGACCCAGTACTTC
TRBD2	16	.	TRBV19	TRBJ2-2	CASSISGLARTGELFF	TGTGCCAGTAGTATATCGGGACTAGCAAGGACCGGGGAGCTGTTTTTT
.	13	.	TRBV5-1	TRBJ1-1	CASSLLDGTEAFF	TGCGCCAGCAGCTTGTTAGACGGCACTGAAGCTTTCTTT
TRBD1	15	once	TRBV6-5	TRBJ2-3	CASRGGTGHADTQYF	TGTGCCAGCAGGGGAGGGACAGGGCACGCAGATACGCAGTATTTT
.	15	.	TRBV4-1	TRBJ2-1	CASSRGAGTYNEQFF	TGCGCCAGCAGCCGGGGTGCCGGAACCTACAATGAGCAGTTCTTC
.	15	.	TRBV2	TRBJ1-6	CASAQEEAKNSPLHF	TGTGCCAGCGCCCAGGAGGAGGCAAAGAATTCACCCCTCCACTTT
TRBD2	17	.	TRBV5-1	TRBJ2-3	CASSLMTSGSITDTQYF	TGCGCCAGCAGTCTTATGACTAGCGGGAGTATCACAGATACGCAGTATTTT
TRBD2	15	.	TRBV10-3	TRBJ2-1	CAISEGLAGTNEQFF	TGTGCCATCAGTGAAGGACTAGCGGGAACCAATGAGCAGTTCTTC
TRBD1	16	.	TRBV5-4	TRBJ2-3	CASRPGTGVGTDTQYF	TGTGCCAGCAGGCCAGGGACAGGGGTTGGCACAGATACGCAGTATTTT
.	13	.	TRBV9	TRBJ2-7	CASSVGGSYEQYF	TGTGCCAGCAGCGTAGGCGGCTCCTACGAGCAGTACTTC
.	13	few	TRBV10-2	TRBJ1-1	CASSGGLDTEAFF	TGCGCCAGCAGTGGGGGTCTGGACACTGAAGCTTTCTTT
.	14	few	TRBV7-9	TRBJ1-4	CASSLGTQNEKLFF	TGTGCCAGCAGCTTAGGAACACAAAATGAAAAACTGTTTTTT
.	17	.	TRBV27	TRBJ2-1	CASSPMVTGGLGNEQFF	TGTGCCAGCAGTCCCATGGTTACGGGGGGCCTTGGGAATGAGCAGTTCTTC
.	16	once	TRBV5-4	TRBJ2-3	CASSIKGGGPSDTQYF	TGTGCCAGCAGTATCAAGGGGGGGGGTCCCTCAGATACGCAGTATTTT
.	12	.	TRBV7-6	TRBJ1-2	CASSTGNYGYTF	TGTGCCAGCAGCACAGGCAACTATGGCTACACCTTC
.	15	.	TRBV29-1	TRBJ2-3	CSAPPAGLSTDTQYF	TGCAGCGCCCCGCCGGCGGGTTTAAGCACAGATACGCAGTATTTT
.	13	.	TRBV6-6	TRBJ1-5	CASTGVSNQPQHF	TGTGCCAGCACTGGGGTTAGCAATCAGCCCCAGCATTTT
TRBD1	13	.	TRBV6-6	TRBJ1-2	CASSYAGGYGYTF	TGTGCCAGCAGTTACGCAGGGGGCTATGGCTACACCTTC
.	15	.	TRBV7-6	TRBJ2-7	CASSLVEGLGYEQYF	TGTGCCAGCAGCTTAGTAGAGGGTCTGGGCTACGAGCAGTACTTC